The 5 T cell receptor beta chains below were found in one sample sequenced in a study of cytomegalovirus exposure and HLA in healthy donors. In the PCR, 60 Vbeta and 13 Jbeta primers were used. Profiled with immunoSEQ multiplex PCR; TCRdb holds only in-frame clones, not every one. The profile shows about 150,000 clones, approximately 84% of them singletons. The sample taken for sequencing was PBMCs. The receptor set was obtained from a man under 40 in good health and CMV-seropositive.

CDR3 region: CASSKTGASYEQYF. CDR3 bases: TGTGCCAGCAGTAAAACTGGGGCCTCCTACGAGCAGTACTTC. The chain joins TRBV6-1 to TRBJ2-7; maybe TRBD1 (5 bases). CDR1 is MNHNS, CDR2 SASEGT, per germline. Trimming removed 5 bases from V and 0 bases from J, with 11 bases in between. This CDR3 comprises 14 residues.

J is TRBJ2-7 and V is TRBV4-3, with D possibly matching TRBD1 (7 bases). The V gene lost 0 bases and the J gene lost 3 bases, with 12 bases spanning the gap. Germline CDR1 reads LGHNA; CDR2 reads YSLEER. This CDR3 spans 15 amino acids. DNA for the CDR3: TGCGCCAGCAGCCAAGATGCAGGGGGGCTCTACGAGCAGTACTTC. Protein sequence: CASSQDAGGLYEQYF.

Written as DNA, the CDR3 is TGCAGCGTTGTCCCCTTATTCCGGGACAGGGGGCACCAAGAGACCCAGTACTTC. It specifies CSVVPLFRDRGHQETQYF. The chain has TRBV29-1 and TRBJ2-5; TRBD1 aligns across 12 bases. The V gene's germline CDR1 is SQVTM and CDR2 ANQGSEA. V gave up 4 bases and J gave up 0 bases; unmatched junction bases: 12. CDR3 length equals 18 residues.

The chain carries TRBV5-1 and TRBJ1-1; a weak D match, TRBD1 (5 bases). This CDR3 comprises 14 residues. Trimming removed 0 bases from V and 0 bases from J, with 6 bases in between. Germline values: CDR1 SGHRS, CDR2 YFSETQ. The CDR3 nucleotides read TGCGCCAGCAGCTTGGAGGGGTTGAACACTGAAGCTTTCTTT. Amino acid sequence: CASSLEGLNTEAFF.

J is TRBJ2-1 and V is TRBV6-6; TRBD1 might be the D (6 bases). The V end was cut by 7 bases, the J end by 0 bases, with 13 bases between. Germline loops: CDR1 MNHNY, CDR2 SVGAGI (reference sequence). The CDR3 loop spans 15 amino acids. In nucleotides, the CDR3 is TGTGCCAGCACCCCGATACAGGGCTCCTACAATGAGCAGTTCTTC. It codes for CASTPIQGSYNEQFF.